A selection of T cell receptor beta chains follows, all from one sample in a study of CD8 T cells in Susac syndrome. Each CDR3 protein is one row after TCRdb ran MiXCR on the immunoSEQ multiplex PCR reads. The data hold roughly 80,000 distinct CDR3 sequences, with roughly 95% observed a single time. The sample comprised CD8+ T cells from PBMCs. Source of these receptors: a human donor with Susac syndrome. The CDR3 runs from the conserved cysteine through the conserved F or W. Fields, in order: J gene, clone size, D gene, V gene, CDR3 DNA, CDR3 protein. The D gene is left open where the match is weak. The listing skips clone size in some rows; elsewhere it reads once, few, many or a size class.

J: TRBJ2-7
size: -
D: TRBD1
V: TRBV5-5
DNA: TGTGCCAGCAACATCCTCCACGACAGGGGCTCGTACGAGCAGTACTTC
CDR3: CASNILHDRGSYEQYF

J: TRBJ2-7
size: -
D: -
V: TRBV29-1
DNA: TGCAGCGGCCCCGACAGGCCCAAGGACAACGAGCAGTACTTC
CDR3: CSGPDRPKDNEQYF

J: TRBJ2-5
size: -
D: -
V: TRBV6-2/TRBV6-3
DNA: TGTGCCAGCAGTGGAATACAGGGCGCCGAGACCCAGTACTTC
CDR3: CASSGIQGAETQYF

J: TRBJ2-6
size: -
D: -
V: TRBV5-1
DNA: TGCGCCAGCAGCTTGTCTGACTCTGGGGCCAACGTCCTGACTTTC
CDR3: CASSLSDSGANVLTF

J: TRBJ2-7
size: -
D: TRBD1
V: TRBV6-5
DNA: TGTGCCAGCAGTTACAGCGAGACAGGGGGTTACGAGCAGTACTTC
CDR3: CASSYSETGGYEQYF

J: TRBJ2-7
size: -
D: -
V: TRBV12-3/TRBV12-4
DNA: TGTGCCAGCGGCGGACACCTCTACGAGCAGTACTTC
CDR3: CASGGHLYEQYF

J: TRBJ2-7
size: -
D: TRBD1
V: TRBV27
DNA: TGTGCCAGCAGTGCCTCGGGACAGACCTACGAGCAGTACTTC
CDR3: CASSASGQTYEQYF

J: TRBJ2-3
size: -
D: -
V: TRBV4-2
DNA: TGTGCCAGCAGCCCGGGACTTTTCACAGATACGCAGTATTTT
CDR3: CASSPGLFTDTQYF

J: TRBJ2-4
size: -
D: -
V: TRBV9
DNA: TGTGCCAGCAGCGCATTCGAGGGGGGTCAAAACATTCAGTACTTC
CDR3: CASSAFEGGQNIQYF

J: TRBJ1-2
size: once
D: -
V: TRBV28
DNA: TGTGCCAGCAGTCGGACAGACTACACCTTC
CDR3: CASSRTDYTF

J: TRBJ1-1
size: few
D: -
V: TRBV6-5
DNA: TGTGCCAGCAGTTACTATGGCTTTACGAACACTGAAGCTTTCTTT
CDR3: CASSYYGFTNTEAFF

J: TRBJ2-4
size: -
D: TRBD2
V: TRBV24-1
DNA: TGTGCCACCAGTGCCCCGGGACTAGCGGTGGGTCTAGCCAAAAACATTCAGTACTTC
CDR3: CATSAPGLAVGLAKNIQYF

J: TRBJ2-1
size: -
D: -
V: TRBV7-8
DNA: TGTGCCAGCGAGGGACACGAGGGAGATGAGCAGTTCTTC
CDR3: CASEGHEGDEQFF

J: TRBJ2-2
size: -
D: TRBD2
V: TRBV7-2
DNA: TGTGCCAGCAGCCTTCTCCCAGCGGGGGGCCCCGGGGAGCTGTTTTTT
CDR3: CASSLLPAGGPGELFF

J: TRBJ2-5
size: -
D: TRBD1
V: TRBV9
DNA: TGTGCCAGCAGCGTAGAAGGGACAGGAGGGGAGACCCAGTACTTC
CDR3: CASSVEGTGGETQYF

J: TRBJ2-1
size: -
D: -
V: TRBV25-1
DNA: TGTGCCAGCAGTGAATTACAAGGGGTTGAGCAGTTCTTC
CDR3: CASSELQGVEQFF

J: TRBJ1-1
size: -
D: -
V: TRBV28
DNA: TGTGCCAGCAGCTCCTTCCTGGCGGAAGCTTTCTTT
CDR3: CASSSFLAEAFF

J: TRBJ2-1
size: -
D: -
V: TRBV5-1
DNA: TGCGCCAGCAGAAGTGAATTCAATGAGCAGTTCTTC
CDR3: CASRSEFNEQFF

J: TRBJ2-2
size: -
D: TRBD2
V: TRBV12-3/TRBV12-4
DNA: TGTGCCAGCAGCCCTAGCGGGGGGAACACCGGGGAGCTGTTTTTT
CDR3: CASSPSGGNTGELFF

J: TRBJ2-3
size: -
D: -
V: TRBV25-1
DNA: TGTGCCAGCAGTGCGGGGGCATATACGCAGTATTTT
CDR3: CASSAGAYTQYF

J: TRBJ1-4
size: once
D: -
V: TRBV7-9
DNA: TGTGCCAGCAGCCCCCCATCGAGTGTAAATGAAAAACTGTTTTTT
CDR3: CASSPPSSVNEKLFF

J: TRBJ1-1
size: -
D: -
V: TRBV4-3
DNA: TGCGCCAGCAGCCAAGACTCGCGGACCCTTGGAGCTTTCTTT
CDR3: CASSQDSRTLGAFF

J: TRBJ2-3
size: once
D: -
V: TRBV15
DNA: TGTGCCACCAGCAGAGATCGTGGCGTCACAGATACGCAGTATTTT
CDR3: CATSRDRGVTDTQYF

J: TRBJ2-1
size: -
D: -
V: TRBV7-9
DNA: TGTGCCAGCAGTTATTTCTCGGGCGAGGAGCAGTTCTTC
CDR3: CASSYFSGEEQFF

J: TRBJ1-3
size: -
D: -
V: TRBV29-1
DNA: TGCAGCGCCGAGGGGGTCAAAGGGGCCATATATTTT
CDR3: CSAEGVKGAIYF

J: TRBJ2-5
size: -
D: TRBD2
V: TRBV27
DNA: TGTGCCAGCAGTCCTAGGACTAGCGGGGATAAGACCCAGTACTTC
CDR3: CASSPRTSGDKTQYF

J: TRBJ2-3
size: -
D: -
V: TRBV27
DNA: TGTGCCAGCAGTTGGAACTATGCTACCCAGGAGTATGGCACAGATACGCAGTATTTT
CDR3: CASSWNYATQEYGTDTQYF

J: TRBJ1-2
size: once
D: -
V: TRBV28
DNA: TGTGCCAGCAGTCCTCTAACAGGGTTTGCCTACACCTTC
CDR3: CASSPLTGFAYTF

J: TRBJ1-5
size: -
D: -
V: TRBV27
DNA: TGTGCCAGCAGTTTATCCCCTACGAGGCAGCCCCAGCATTTT
CDR3: CASSLSPTRQPQHF

J: TRBJ1-1
size: -
D: -
V: TRBV11-2
DNA: TGTGCCAGCTCCGACGCCAACACTGAAGCTTTCTTT
CDR3: CASSDANTEAFF

J: TRBJ2-5
size: -
D: TRBD1
V: TRBV28
DNA: TGTGCCAGCAGCCCCGACAGGGGTTCAGAGACCCAGTACTTC
CDR3: CASSPDRGSETQYF

J: TRBJ1-2
size: -
D: TRBD1
V: TRBV20-1
DNA: TGCAGTGCTAGAGACCGACAGGGGGGCGGCTACACCTTC
CDR3: CSARDRQGGGYTF

J: TRBJ2-7
size: -
D: TRBD1
V: TRBV7-3
DNA: TGTGCCAGCAGCGTGACAGGGACAGGGTCCTACGAGCAGTACTTC
CDR3: CASSVTGTGSYEQYF

J: TRBJ2-7
size: once
D: TRBD1
V: TRBV5-1
DNA: TGCGCCAGCAGCTTGGATCCGGTAACCGACAGGGGAAGCTCCTACGAGCAGTACTTC
CDR3: CASSLDPVTDRGSSYEQYF

J: TRBJ2-2
size: -
D: -
V: TRBV9
DNA: TGTGCCAGCAGCGTAGAAGGCCGGCGGGCGCGGGACGGGGAGCTGTTTTTT
CDR3: CASSVEGRRARDGELFF

J: TRBJ2-2
size: once
D: -
V: TRBV12-3/TRBV12-4
DNA: TGTGCCAGCAGTTGGCGGTGGGACGCCGCTTCCACCGGGGAGCTGTTTTTT
CDR3: CASSWRWDAASTGELFF

J: TRBJ2-1
size: -
D: TRBD1
V: TRBV6-6
DNA: TGTGCCAGCAGTCCGAACAGGGGGAGTGAGCAGTTCTTC
CDR3: CASSPNRGSEQFF

J: TRBJ1-2
size: few
D: -
V: TRBV6-1
DNA: TGTGCCAGCAGTGAAGGCCCCCGGGAGGATTATGGCTACACCTTC
CDR3: CASSEGPREDYGYTF

J: TRBJ2-1
size: -
D: TRBD1
V: TRBV20-1
DNA: TGCAGTGCTAGAGGCGGGACAGGGGGCGGCAATGAGCAGTTCTTC
CDR3: CSARGGTGGGNEQFF

J: TRBJ2-1
size: -
D: TRBD2
V: TRBV11-2
DNA: TGTGCCAGCAGCTTATGGGAGCGGGGGCGTTACAATGAGCAGTTCTTC
CDR3: CASSLWERGRYNEQFF

J: TRBJ2-5
size: -
D: -
V: TRBV2
DNA: TGTGCCAGCAGACCGGCGGGGTCAGAGACCCAGTACTTC
CDR3: CASRPAGSETQYF

J: TRBJ1-6
size: once
D: -
V: TRBV5-6
DNA: TGTGCCAGCAGCCCCAGGGTATTTGGTTCACCCCTCCACTTT
CDR3: CASSPRVFGSPLHF

J: TRBJ1-1
size: -
D: -
V: TRBV9
DNA: TGTGCCAGCAGCACCGGGACCAAGAACACTGAAGCTTTCTTT
CDR3: CASSTGTKNTEAFF

J: TRBJ2-1
size: -
D: -
V: TRBV27
DNA: TGTGCCAGCAAAACAGGGGGAGGGCATGAGCAGTTCTTC
CDR3: CASKTGGGHEQFF

J: TRBJ1-3
size: -
D: -
V: TRBV19
DNA: TGTGCCAGTAGTATGCGGACAGCGCTCTCTGGAAACACCATATATTTT
CDR3: CASSMRTALSGNTIYF

J: TRBJ2-7
size: -
D: -
V: TRBV5-1
DNA: TGCGCCAGCAGCTTGAGGTACGGGTACGAGCAGTACTTC
CDR3: CASSLRYGYEQYF

J: TRBJ2-4
size: -
D: TRBD1
V: TRBV28
DNA: TGTGCCAGCAGTCTCGGACAGGGAGAGGGCTACATTCAGTACTTC
CDR3: CASSLGQGEGYIQYF

J: TRBJ2-7
size: -
D: TRBD1
V: TRBV29-1
DNA: TGCAGCGTCGAGACCGGGACAGGGGACGAGCAGTACTTC
CDR3: CSVETGTGDEQYF

J: TRBJ1-4
size: -
D: -
V: TRBV12-3/TRBV12-4
DNA: TGTGCCAGCACCTATATAGAAAATGAAAAACTGTTTTTT
CDR3: CASTYIENEKLFF

J: TRBJ2-5
size: -
D: TRBD2
V: TRBV11-2
DNA: TGTGCCAGCAGCTTAGGACTAGCGGGCCAAGAGACCCAGTACTTC
CDR3: CASSLGLAGQETQYF

J: TRBJ2-1
size: -
D: TRBD2
V: TRBV2
DNA: TGTGCCAGCCGTACTAGCGGGGGGCTCGGCAATGAGCAGTTCTTC
CDR3: CASRTSGGLGNEQFF